This entry lists 19 T cell receptor beta chains sequenced from one sample in a study of radiotherapy plus CTLA-4 blockade in lung cancer. The data were produced by immunoSEQ multiplex PCR, yet TCRdb's version contains in-frame clones alone and is incomplete. The repertoire holds tens of thousands of clones, around nine tenths seen once, with 16% in the top ten. The sample in question was peripheral blood, obtained from a patient treated with radiotherapy plus ipilimumab. The receptors come from a human donor with non-small cell lung cancer that progressed on radiotherapy plus ipilimumab.

The V call is TRBV9, the J call TRBJ2-1; D might be TRBD2 (6 bases). From germline, CDR1 is SGDLS and CDR2 YYNGEE. This CDR3 comprises 11 residues. Between the trimmed V and J ends, which lost 4 bases and 10 bases, there was a span of 9 bases. CDR3 protein: CASSYSGEQFF. For the CDR3, the DNA is TGTGCCAGCAGCTACAGCGGGGAGCAGTTCTTC. Based on the CDR3 plus reference TRBV9 and TRBJ2-1, the full variable domain is DSGVTQTPKHLITATGQRVTLRCSPRSGDLSVYWYQQSLDQGLQFLIQYYNGEERAKGNILERFSAQQFPDLHSELNLSSLELGDSALYFCASSYSGEQFFGPGTRLTVL.

The chain uses TRBV5-8 and TRBJ2-7, with D perhaps matching TRBD1 (7 bases). The CDR3 is 15 residues long. Trimming removed 6 bases from V and 6 bases from J, with 22 bases in between. In germline, CDR1 is SGHTS, CDR2 YDEGEE. The CDR3: CASTLLRSGGGEQYF. The DNA of the CDR3 is TGTGCCAGCACCCTTTTACGGTCAGGGGGAGGCGAGCAGTACTTC.

The gene calls are TRBV5-1 and TRBJ2-3, with 10 bases aligning to TRBD2. Germline V gene lookup returns CDR1 SGHRS and CDR2 YFSETQ. This CDR3 has 18 amino acids. The V gene end was trimmed by 0 bases and the J gene end by 0 bases; junction bases not matched to a gene: 7. CDR3 nucleotide sequence: TGCGCCAGCAGCTTGGGCCTAGCGGGGGTCTCTAGCACAGATACGCAGTATTTT. The encoded protein is CASSLGLAGVSSTDTQYF.

The chain recombines TRBV18 with TRBJ2-1, with 13 positions matching TRBD2. The germline V gene encodes CDR1 KGHSH and CDR2 LQKENI. Trimming removed 3 bases from V and 8 bases from J; junction bases left unmatched: 7. The CDR3 contains 16 residues. CDR3: CASSPPRTSGSDEQFF. Written as DNA, the CDR3 is TGTGCCAGCTCACCGCCGCGGACTAGCGGGAGCGATGAGCAGTTCTTC.

The chain uses TRBV6-5 and TRBJ1-2, with TRBD1 identical over 8 bases. The CDR3 is 14 residues long. J was trimmed by 8 bases and V by 5 bases; bases with no gene match: 10. CDR1 MNHEY and CDR2 SVGAGI come from the germline V gene. CDR3 sequence reads: CASSTGTGGKGYTF. The CDR3 region has the DNA TGTGCCAGCAGTACAGGGACAGGAGGAAAAGGCTACACCTTC.

This rearrangement joins TRBV7-6 to TRBJ1-3, with D hard to call. The CDR3 has 16 residues. V lost 1 base and J lost 0, with 10 bases in between. The germline V gene has CDR1 SGHVS and CDR2 FNYEAQ. The CDR3 bases are TGTGCCAGCAGCTTAGGGCGGGGAACCTCTGGAAACACCATATATTTT. It is translated as CASSLGRGTSGNTIYF.

The chain employs TRBV11-2 and TRBJ2-7; 8 bases agree with TRBD1. V lost 5 bases and J lost 7; bases outside the gene matches: 7. Germline V CDR1 and CDR2: SGHAT, FQNNGV. CDR3 length: 13 residues. For the CDR3, the DNA is TGTGCCAGCAGCCTTCAGGGGGCGCGGGAGCAGTACTTC. Translating gives CASSLQGAREQYF. Using reference TRBV11-2 and TRBJ2-7 for the parts outside the CDR3, the full variable domain is EAGVAQSPRYKIIEKRQSVAFWCNPISGHATLYWYQQILGQGPKLLIQFQNNGVVDDSQLPKDRFSAERLKGVDSTLKIQPAKLEDSAVYLCASSLQGAREQYFGPGTRLTVT.

V gene TRBV7-8 combines with J gene TRBJ1-1; 7 bases are a match to TRBD1. The V gene end was trimmed by 1 base and the J gene end by 1 base; junction bases not matched to a gene: 3. The CDR3 has 15 residues. CDR1 is SGHVS, CDR2 FQNEAQ, per germline. The CDR3, as DNA: TGTGCCAGCAGCTTAGGGAGGACAGGGAACACTGAAGCTTTCTTT. It encodes CASSLGRTGNTEAFF.

This sequence joins TRBV5-1 and TRBJ1-2, with D perhaps TRBD1 (6 bases). The CDR3 is 16 residues long. Trimming cost V 4 bases and J 4 bases, with 20 bases left between them. Germline loops: CDR1 SGHRS, CDR2 YFSETQ. The CDR3 DNA follows: TGCGCCAGCAGCATTTGGGGTTCCGGGGGCTCCTATGGCTACACCTTC. Translated, it gives CASSIWGSGGSYGYTF.

This chain joins TRBV23-1 and TRBJ2-3; 14 bases map to TRBD2. TRBV23-1 is reported as an ORF; its role is uncertain. The J segment lost 0 bases and the V segment lost 2 bases, leaving 7 bases of the junction unmatched. This CDR3 has 19 residues. The chain's CDR3 is CASSQGTSGGNSSTDTQYF. CDR3 DNA sequence: TGCGCCAGCAGTCAAGGGACTAGCGGGGGTAACTCTAGCACAGATACGCAGTATTTT.

The chain links TRBV5-1 to TRBJ1-2, with 7 bases matching TRBD1. This CDR3 has 17 residues. From germline, CDR1 is SGHRS and CDR2 YFSETQ. Trimming removed 3 bases from V and 4 bases from J; junction bases left unmatched: 15. CDR3 amino acids: CASSWGGQARGSYGYTF. The CDR3 DNA reads as TGCGCCAGCAGCTGGGGAGGACAGGCCCGGGGATCCTATGGCTACACCTTC.

V is TRBV2 and J is TRBJ1-2, with TRBD1 matching over 10 bases. With 1 base clipped from V and 7 bases from J, the junction kept 6 bases outside the gene matches. The CDR3 is 15 amino acids. The V gene's germline CDR1 is SNHLY and CDR2 FYNNEI. CDR3 sequence reads: CASSEVVGTGVGYTF. The CDR3 DNA reads as TGTGCCAGCAGTGAAGTAGTAGGGACAGGGGTTGGCTACACCTTC.

V gene TRBV6-4 combines with J gene TRBJ1-5, with D unclear. CDR3 length: 13 residues. Germline values: CDR1 MRHNA, CDR2 SNTAGT. V lost 4 bases to trimming and J lost 7 bases, with 11 bases between them. The CDR3 loop reads CASSAEEGQPQHF. Here the CDR3 DNA reads TGTGCCAGCAGTGCCGAAGAAGGGCAGCCCCAGCATTTT.

J is TRBJ2-7 and V is TRBV18; 7 bases line up with TRBD2. From germline, CDR1 is KGHSH and CDR2 LQKENI. With 0 bases clipped from V and 0 bases from J, the junction kept 8 bases outside the gene matches. The CDR3 is 17 residues long. The CDR3 reads CASSPPDVLASSYEQYF. CDR3 bases: TGTGCCAGCTCACCACCGGATGTACTAGCGAGCTCCTACGAGCAGTACTTC.

The chain combines TRBV9 with TRBJ1-4; 9 nucleotides agree with TRBD1. Unmatched junction bases numbered 9, after V lost 2 bases and J lost 7 bases. Germline V gene lookup returns CDR1 SGDLS and CDR2 YYNGEE. This CDR3 is 16 amino acids long. CDR3 nucleotides: TGTGCCAGCAGCGTTGAACCGGGACAGGGTGGTGAAAAACTGTTTTTT. It yields the protein CASSVEPGQGGEKLFF.

This clone was recorded only once. For the CDR3, the DNA is TGTGCCAGCAGCGTACAGGGGCTAGCTAACTATGGCTACACCTTC. It translates to CASSVQGLANYGYTF. The V and J genes are TRBV5-5 and TRBJ1-2; 7 bases line up with TRBD1. The germline CDR1 and CDR2 sequences are SGHKS and YYEKEE (reference sequence). The ends lost 4 bases at V and 0 bases at J; junction bases unmatched: 6. The CDR3 is 15 amino acids.

Only a few counts were recorded for this clone. The chain is built from TRBV6-6 and TRBJ2-2, with D hard to call. Trimming shortened V by 2 bases and J by 2 bases, and 6 bases separated the two germline ends. From germline, CDR1 is MNHNY and CDR2 SVGAGI (reference sequence). This CDR3 has 14 residues. This chain's CDR3 is CASSYDTNTGELFF. The CDR3 nucleotides are TGTGCCAGCAGTTACGACACCAACACCGGGGAGCTGTTTTTT.

The chain uses TRBV19 and TRBJ2-7; 7 bases fit TRBD1. The CDR3 is made up of 15 amino acids. Germline V lookup: CDR1 LNHDA, CDR2 SQIVND (reference sequence). V trimming: 4 bases; J trimming: 7 bases; junction bases outside the gene matches: 13. The CDR3, as DNA: TGTGCCAGTAGTACCAACAGGGGCCCCGGTGGGGAGCAGTACTTC. As protein: CASSTNRGPGGEQYF.

The V and J genes are TRBV21-1 and TRBJ2-2; the table assigns TRBD1, which was not confirmed against the DNA. TRBV21-1 constitutes a pseudogene. This CDR3 region has 14 residues. The CDR3 region has the DNA TGTGCCCTGCAACAGGGGAGGAACACCGGGGAGCTGTTTTTT. This encodes CALQQGRNTGELFF.